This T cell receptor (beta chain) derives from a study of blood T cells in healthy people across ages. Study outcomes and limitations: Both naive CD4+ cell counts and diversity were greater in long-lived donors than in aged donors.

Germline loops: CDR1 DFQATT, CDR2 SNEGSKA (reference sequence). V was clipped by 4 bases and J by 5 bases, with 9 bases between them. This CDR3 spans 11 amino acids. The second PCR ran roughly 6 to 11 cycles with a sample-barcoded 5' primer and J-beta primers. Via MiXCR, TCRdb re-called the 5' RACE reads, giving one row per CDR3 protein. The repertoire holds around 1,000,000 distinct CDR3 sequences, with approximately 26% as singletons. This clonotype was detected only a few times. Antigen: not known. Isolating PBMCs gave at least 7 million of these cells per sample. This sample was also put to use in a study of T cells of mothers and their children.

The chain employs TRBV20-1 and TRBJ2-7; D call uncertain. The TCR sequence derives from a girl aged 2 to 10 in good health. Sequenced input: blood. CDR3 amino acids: CSAINMNEQYF. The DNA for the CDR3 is TGCAGTGCTATTAATATGAACGAGCAGTACTTC.